This T cell receptor beta chain was found in a study of chemoradiotherapy in HPV16-positive cancers. Study conclusions and caveats: Candidate HPV-specific clones and E7-related TCR motifs grew in tumor during treatment.

Produced via immunoSEQ multiplex PCR; TCRdb's table is partial and in-frame only. The sample has about 8,100 clones; 60% to 85% are singletons. Details on this clone: What it binds is not known.

With 4 bases removed from V and 4 bases from J, the gap between germline ends came to 13 bases. The germline CDR1 and CDR2 sequences are SEHNR and FQNEAQ (reference sequence). The CDR3 length is 14 residues. The TCR originated in a human donor with HPV-associated anogenital cancer. This material was acquired from a patient who underwent chemoradiotherapy. The chain has TRBV7-9 and TRBJ1-1, with D possibly being TRBD1 (6 bases). CDR3: CASSSQGGGTEAFF. DNA for the CDR3: TGTGCCAGCAGCTCCCAGGGAGGGGGCACTGAAGCTTTCTTT. Full variable domain (rest looked up from reference TRBV7-9 and TRBJ1-1): DTGVSQNPRHKITKRGQNVTFRCDPISEHNRLYWYRQTLGQGPEFLTYFQNEAQLEKSRLLSDRFSAERPKGSFSTLEIQRTEQGDSAMYLCASSSQGGGTEAFFGQGTRLTVV.